This TCR beta chain stems from a study of radiation and T cells in renal cell carcinoma. The CDR3 covers 16 residues. Germline V gives CDR1 SEHNR, CDR2 FQNEAQ (reference sequence). J was trimmed by 3 bases and V by 0 bases; bases with no gene match: 7. Time point reported: baseline pretreatment blood. Treatment of the sample: 15 Gy SBRT to primary tumor, nephrectomy 4 weeks later. Produced via immunoSEQ multiplex PCR; TCRdb's table is partial and in-frame only. The table has tens of thousands of clones, roughly four fifths seen once. Material: blood, obtained from a patient whose treatment included radiotherapy and nephrectomy. This chain links TRBV7-9 with TRBJ2-7; TRBD2 matches at 8 bases. The TCR comes from a woman aged 70-85 years with renal cell carcinoma. The CDR3 sequence: CASSLARGEGLYEQYF. For the CDR3, the DNA is TGTGCCAGCAGCTTAGCGCGGGGGGAGGGCCTCTACGAGCAGTACTTC.